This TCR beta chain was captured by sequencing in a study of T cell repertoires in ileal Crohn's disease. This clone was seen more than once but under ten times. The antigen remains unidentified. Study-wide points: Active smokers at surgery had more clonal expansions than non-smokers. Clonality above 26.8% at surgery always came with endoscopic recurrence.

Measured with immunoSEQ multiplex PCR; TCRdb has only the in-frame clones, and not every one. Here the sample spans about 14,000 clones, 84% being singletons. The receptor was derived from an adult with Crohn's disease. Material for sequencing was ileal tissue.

The CDR3 DNA is TGTGCCAGTAGTCCAGGGACAGGGGAGACAGATACGCAGTATTTT. This codes for CASSPGTGETDTQYF. This chain uses TRBV19 with TRBJ2-3; 10 bases agree with TRBD1. In germline, CDR1 is LNHDA, CDR2 SQIVND (reference sequence). The V and J ends lost 5 bases and 3 bases, in that order; junction bases with no gene match: 5. CDR3 length equals 15 residues.